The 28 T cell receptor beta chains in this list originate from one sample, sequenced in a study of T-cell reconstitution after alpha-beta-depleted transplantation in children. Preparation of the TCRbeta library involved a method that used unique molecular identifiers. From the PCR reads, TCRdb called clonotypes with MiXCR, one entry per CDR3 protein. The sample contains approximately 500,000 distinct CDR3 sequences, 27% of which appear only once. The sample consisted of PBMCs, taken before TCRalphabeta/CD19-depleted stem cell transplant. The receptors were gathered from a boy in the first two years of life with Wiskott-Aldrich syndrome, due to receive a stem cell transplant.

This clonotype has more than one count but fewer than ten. This CDR3 reads CASSLWQGNQPQHF. In nucleotides, the CDR3 is TGTGCCAGCAGCTTGTGGCAGGGGAATCAGCCCCAGCATTTT. V usage is TRBV5-6 and J usage is TRBJ1-5; D perhaps matches TRBD1 (6 bases). The V end lost 1 base, the J end lost 4 bases, and 9 bases lay between the germline ends. The CDR3 totals 14 residues. Per the germline V gene, CDR1 is SGHDT and CDR2 is YYEEEE.

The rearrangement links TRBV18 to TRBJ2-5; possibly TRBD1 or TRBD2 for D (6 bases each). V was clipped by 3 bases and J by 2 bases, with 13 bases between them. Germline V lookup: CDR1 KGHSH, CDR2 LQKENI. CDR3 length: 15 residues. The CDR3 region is CASSPIRGVQETQYF. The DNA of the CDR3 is TGTGCCAGCTCACCCATAAGGGGGGTACAAGAGACCCAGTACTTC.

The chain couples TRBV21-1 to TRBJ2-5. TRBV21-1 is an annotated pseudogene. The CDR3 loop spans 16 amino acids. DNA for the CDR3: TGTGCCAGCAGCAAAGTGAATTGGCAGAATCAAGAGACCCAGTACTTC. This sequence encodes CASSKVNWQNQETQYF.

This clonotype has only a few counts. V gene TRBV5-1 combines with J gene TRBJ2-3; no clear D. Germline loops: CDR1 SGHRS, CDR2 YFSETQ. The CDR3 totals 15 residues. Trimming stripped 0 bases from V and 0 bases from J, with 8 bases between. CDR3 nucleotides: TGCGCCAGCAGCTTGGGCATCTTTAGCACAGATACGCAGTATTTT. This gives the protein CASSLGIFSTDTQYF.

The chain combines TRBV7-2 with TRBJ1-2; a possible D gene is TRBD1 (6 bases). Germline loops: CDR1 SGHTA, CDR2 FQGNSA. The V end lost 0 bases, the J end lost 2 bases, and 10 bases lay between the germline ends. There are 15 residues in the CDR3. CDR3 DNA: TGTGCCAGCAGCTTAGCCGGGACAATCAACTATGGCTACACCTTC. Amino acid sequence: CASSLAGTINYGYTF.

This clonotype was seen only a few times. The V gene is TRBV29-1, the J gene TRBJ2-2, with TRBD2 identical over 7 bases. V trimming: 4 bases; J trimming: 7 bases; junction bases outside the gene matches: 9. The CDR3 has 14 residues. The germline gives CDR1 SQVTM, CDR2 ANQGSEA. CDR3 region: CSVGGKRDHGELFF. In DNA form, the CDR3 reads TGCAGCGTTGGGGGAAAGCGGGACCACGGGGAGCTGTTTTTT.

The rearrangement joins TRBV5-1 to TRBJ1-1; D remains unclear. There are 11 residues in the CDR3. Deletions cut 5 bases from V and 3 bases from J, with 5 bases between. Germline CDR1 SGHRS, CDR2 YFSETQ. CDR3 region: CASRSDTEAFF. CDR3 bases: TGCGCCAGCAGGTCCGACACTGAAGCTTTCTTT.

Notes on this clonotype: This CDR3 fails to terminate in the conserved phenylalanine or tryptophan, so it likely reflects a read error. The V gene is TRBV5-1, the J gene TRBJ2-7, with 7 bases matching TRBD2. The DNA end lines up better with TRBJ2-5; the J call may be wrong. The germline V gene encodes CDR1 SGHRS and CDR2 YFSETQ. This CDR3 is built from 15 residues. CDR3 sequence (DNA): TGCGCCAGCAGCTTGTTCCTAGCGGTCCAAGAGACCCAGTACTAC. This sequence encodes CASSLFLAVQETQYY.

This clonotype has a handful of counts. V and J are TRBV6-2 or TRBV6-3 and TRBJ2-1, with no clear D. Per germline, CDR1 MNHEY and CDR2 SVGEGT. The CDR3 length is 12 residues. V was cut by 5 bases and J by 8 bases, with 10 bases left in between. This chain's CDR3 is CASSEPQYEQFF. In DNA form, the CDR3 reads TGTGCCAGCAGTGAGCCTCAGTATGAGCAGTTCTTC.

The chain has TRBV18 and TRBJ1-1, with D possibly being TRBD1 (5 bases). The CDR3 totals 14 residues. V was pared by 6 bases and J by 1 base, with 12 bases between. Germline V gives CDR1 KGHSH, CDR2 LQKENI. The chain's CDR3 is CASSRYTGNTEAFF. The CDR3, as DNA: TGTGCCAGCTCCCGGTATACAGGGAACACTGAAGCTTTCTTT.

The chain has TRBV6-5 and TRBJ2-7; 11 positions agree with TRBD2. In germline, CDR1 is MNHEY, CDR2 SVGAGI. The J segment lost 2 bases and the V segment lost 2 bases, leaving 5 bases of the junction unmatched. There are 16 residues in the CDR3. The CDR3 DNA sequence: TGTGCCAGCAGTTACCAAGGGACTAGCGGACCCTACGAGCAGTACTTC. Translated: CASSYQGTSGPYEQYF.

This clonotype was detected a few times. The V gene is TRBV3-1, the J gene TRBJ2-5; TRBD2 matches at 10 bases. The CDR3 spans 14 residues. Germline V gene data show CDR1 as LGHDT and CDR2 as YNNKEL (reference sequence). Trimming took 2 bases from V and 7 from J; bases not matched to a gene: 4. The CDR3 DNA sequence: TGTGCCAGCAGCCAAAGGACTAGCGGTCCGACCCAGTACTTC. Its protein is CASSQRTSGPTQYF.

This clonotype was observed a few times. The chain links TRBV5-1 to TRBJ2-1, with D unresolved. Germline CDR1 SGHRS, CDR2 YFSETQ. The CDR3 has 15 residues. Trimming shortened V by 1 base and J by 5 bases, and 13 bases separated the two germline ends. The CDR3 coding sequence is TGCGCCAGCAGCTTGTTCTCCGGGCCCGACAATGAGCAGTTCTTC. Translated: CASSLFSGPDNEQFF.

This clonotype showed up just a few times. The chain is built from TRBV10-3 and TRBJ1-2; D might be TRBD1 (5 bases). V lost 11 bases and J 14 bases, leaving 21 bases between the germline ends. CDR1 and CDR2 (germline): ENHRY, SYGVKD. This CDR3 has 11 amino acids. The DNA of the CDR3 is TGTGCCGTAAGACCCGTGACGGGGGTAACCTTC. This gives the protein CAVRPVTGVTF.

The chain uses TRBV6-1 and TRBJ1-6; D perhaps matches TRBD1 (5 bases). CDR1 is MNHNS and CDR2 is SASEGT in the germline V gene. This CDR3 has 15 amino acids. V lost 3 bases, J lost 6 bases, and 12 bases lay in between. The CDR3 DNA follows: TGTGCCAGCAGTGAGCGGGACGGTTTTAATTCACCCCTCCACTTT. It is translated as CASSERDGFNSPLHF.

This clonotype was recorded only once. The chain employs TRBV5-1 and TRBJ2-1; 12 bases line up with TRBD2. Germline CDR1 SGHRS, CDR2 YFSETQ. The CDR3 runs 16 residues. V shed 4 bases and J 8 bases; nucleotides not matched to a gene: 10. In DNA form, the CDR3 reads TGCGCCAGCAGCCCCACGACTAGCGGGAGTCTACATGAGCAGTTCTTC. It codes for CASSPTTSGSLHEQFF.

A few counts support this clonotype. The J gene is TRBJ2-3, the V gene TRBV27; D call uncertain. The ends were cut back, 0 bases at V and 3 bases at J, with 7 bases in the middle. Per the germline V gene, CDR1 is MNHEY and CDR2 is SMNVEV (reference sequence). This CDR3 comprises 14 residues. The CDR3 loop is CASSLSRGTDTQYF. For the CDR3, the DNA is TGTGCCAGCAGTTTATCTCGTGGGACAGATACGCAGTATTTT.

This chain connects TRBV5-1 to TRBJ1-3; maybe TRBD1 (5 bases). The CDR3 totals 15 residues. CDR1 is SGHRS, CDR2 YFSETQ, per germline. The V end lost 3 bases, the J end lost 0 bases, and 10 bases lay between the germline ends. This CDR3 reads CASSSGHFSGNTIYF. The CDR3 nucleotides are TGCGCCAGCAGCTCCGGACACTTCTCTGGAAACACCATATATTTT.

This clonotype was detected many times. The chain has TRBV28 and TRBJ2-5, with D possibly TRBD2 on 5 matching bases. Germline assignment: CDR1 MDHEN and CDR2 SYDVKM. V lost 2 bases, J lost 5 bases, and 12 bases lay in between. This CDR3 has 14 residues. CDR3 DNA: TGTGCCAGCAGTTTACGGGGATTAGTCGAGACCCAGTACTTC. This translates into CASSLRGLVETQYF.

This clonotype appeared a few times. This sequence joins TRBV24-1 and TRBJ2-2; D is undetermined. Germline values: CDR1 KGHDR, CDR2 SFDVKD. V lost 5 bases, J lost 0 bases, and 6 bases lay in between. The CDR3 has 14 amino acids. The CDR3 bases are TGTGCCACCAGTGGACGGTCGAACACCGGGGAGCTGTTTTTT. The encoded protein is CATSGRSNTGELFF.

The DNA for the CDR3 is TGCGCCAGCAGCCAACAGTACGCCGGCTACGAGCAGTACTTC. This translates into CASSQQYAGYEQYF. The chain recombines TRBV4-1 with TRBJ2-7; no firm D call. This CDR3 is built from 14 residues. Germline V gene sequence: CDR1 MGHRA, CDR2 YSYEKL. The ends were cut back, 2 bases at V and 3 bases at J, with 11 bases in the middle.

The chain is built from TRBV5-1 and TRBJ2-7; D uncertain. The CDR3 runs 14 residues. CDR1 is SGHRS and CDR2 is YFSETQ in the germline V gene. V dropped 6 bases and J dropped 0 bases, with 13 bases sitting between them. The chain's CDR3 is CASKGDFSSYEQYF. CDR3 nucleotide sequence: TGCGCCAGCAAGGGCGACTTCAGCTCCTACGAGCAGTACTTC. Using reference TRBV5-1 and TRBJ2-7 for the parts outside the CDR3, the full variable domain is KAGVTQTPRYLIKTRGQQVTLSCSPISGHRSVSWYQQTPGQGLQFLFEYFSETQRNKGNFPGRFSGRQFSNSRSEMNVSTLELGDSALYLCASKGDFSSYEQYFGPGTRLTVT.

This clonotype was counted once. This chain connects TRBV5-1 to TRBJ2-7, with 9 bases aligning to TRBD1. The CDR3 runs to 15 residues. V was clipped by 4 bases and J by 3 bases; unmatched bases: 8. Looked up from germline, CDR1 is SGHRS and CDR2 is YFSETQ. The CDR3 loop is CASSDNRGLLYEQYF. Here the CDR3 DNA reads TGCGCCAGCAGCGACAACAGGGGGCTCCTCTACGAGCAGTACTTC.

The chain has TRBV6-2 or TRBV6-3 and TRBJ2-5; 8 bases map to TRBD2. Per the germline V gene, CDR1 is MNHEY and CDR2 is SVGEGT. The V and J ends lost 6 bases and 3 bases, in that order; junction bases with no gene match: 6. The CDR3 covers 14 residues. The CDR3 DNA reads TGTGCCAGCAGCCAACTAGCGGCTAAAGAGACCCAGTACTTC. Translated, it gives CASSQLAAKETQYF.

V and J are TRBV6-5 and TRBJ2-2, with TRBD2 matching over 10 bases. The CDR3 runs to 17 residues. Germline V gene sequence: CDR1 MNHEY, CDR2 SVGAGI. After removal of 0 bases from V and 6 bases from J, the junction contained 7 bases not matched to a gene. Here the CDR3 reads CASSYSILAGAAGELFF. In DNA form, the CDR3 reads TGTGCCAGCAGTTACTCGATTCTAGCGGGAGCGGCCGGGGAGCTGTTTTTT.

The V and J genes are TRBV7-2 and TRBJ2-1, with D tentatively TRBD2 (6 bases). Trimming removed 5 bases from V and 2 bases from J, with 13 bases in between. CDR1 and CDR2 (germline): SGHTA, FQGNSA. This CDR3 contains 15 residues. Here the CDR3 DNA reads TGTGCCAGCAGCGAGGGGACTCTTACCTACAATGAGCAGTTCTTC. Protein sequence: CASSEGTLTYNEQFF. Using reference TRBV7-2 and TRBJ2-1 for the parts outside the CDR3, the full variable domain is GAGVSQSPSNKVTEKGKDVELRCDPISGHTALYWYRQSLGQGLEFLIYFQGNSAPDKSGLPSDRFSAERTGGSVSTLTIQRTQQEDSAVYLCASSEGTLTYNEQFFGPGTRLTVL.

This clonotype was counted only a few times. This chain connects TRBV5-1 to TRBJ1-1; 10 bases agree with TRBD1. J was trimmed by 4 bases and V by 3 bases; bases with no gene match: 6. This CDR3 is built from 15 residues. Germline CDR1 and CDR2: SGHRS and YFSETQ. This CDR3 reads CASSSKGTGATEAFF. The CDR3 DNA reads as TGCGCCAGCAGCTCGAAAGGGACAGGGGCCACTGAAGCTTTCTTT.

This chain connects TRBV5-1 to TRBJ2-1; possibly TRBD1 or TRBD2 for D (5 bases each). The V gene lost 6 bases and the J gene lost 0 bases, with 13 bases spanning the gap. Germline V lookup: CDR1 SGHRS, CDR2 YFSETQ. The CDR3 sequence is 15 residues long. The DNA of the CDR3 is TGCGCCAGCAACCCCGGGGCGAGCTCCTACAATGAGCAGTTCTTC. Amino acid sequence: CASNPGASSYNEQFF.